One sample yielded the 21 T cell receptor beta chains listed below, sequenced in a study of OX40 agonist ivuxolimab in advanced cancers. The protocol was immunoSEQ multiplex PCR, while the TCRdb copy is restricted to in-frame clones and leaves out a portion. The profile shows about 34,000 clones, 65% to 90% of them singletons. The specimen was CD4+ or CD8+ T cells sorted from blood, collected in a trial of the OX40 agonist ivuxolimab. Receptors were obtained from an adult with an advanced solid tumor such as melanoma, head and neck, liver or kidney cancer.

This clone was found once. This sequence joins TRBV5-1 and TRBJ1-2, with a tentative D call TRBD1 (5 bases). Trimming left V 3 bases short and J 2 bases short, with 11 bases between. This CDR3 is 14 amino acids long. Per the germline V gene, CDR1 is SGHRS and CDR2 is YFSETQ. CDR3 in DNA: TGCGCCAGCAGCTGGCACGACAGAAACTATGGCTACACCTTC. Protein: CASSWHDRNYGYTF.

V usage is TRBV4-2 and J usage is TRBJ1-1; 7 bases fit TRBD1. V lost 0 bases, J lost 0 bases, and 10 bases stayed unmatched. The CDR3 consists of 18 residues. Germline lookup yields CDR1 LGHNA and CDR2 YNFKEQ. This CDR3 is CASSQDPTGAGMNTEAFF. Here the CDR3 DNA reads TGTGCCAGCAGCCAAGACCCCACAGGGGCGGGGATGAACACTGAAGCTTTCTTT.

This clone was seen a handful of times. The chain combines TRBV11-2 with TRBJ2-3; TRBD1 matches 7 bases. CDR1 and CDR2 from the germline V gene are SGHAT and FQNNGV. CDR3 length equals 14 residues. The V gene end was trimmed by 2 bases and the J gene end by 5 bases; junction bases not matched to a gene: 4. The CDR3 DNA sequence: TGTGCCAGCAGCTTACAGGGGGAAAGAGATACGCAGTATTTT. Its translation: CASSLQGERDTQYF.

This sequence joins TRBV7-9 and TRBJ1-3; 7 positions match TRBD1. The germline V gene encodes CDR1 SEHNR and CDR2 FQNEAQ (reference sequence). Trimming at V came to 4 bases and at J to 4 bases, leaving 16 bases not matched to a gene. This CDR3 region has 18 residues. CDR3 nucleotide sequence: TGTGCCAGCAGCTCTAATCGAGGGGAGGGGGCAAGAGGAAACACCATATATTTT. It translates to CASSSNRGEGARGNTIYF. Filled out from reference TRBV7-9 and TRBJ1-3, the complete variable domain reads DTGVSQNPRHKITKRGQNVTFRCDPISEHNRLYWYRQTLGQGPEFLTYFQNEAQLEKSRLLSDRFSAERPKGSFSTLEIQRTEQGDSAMYLCASSSNRGEGARGNTIYFGEGSWLTVV.

This chain connects TRBV28 to TRBJ2-7; 7 bases are a match to TRBD1. Trimming at V came to 2 bases and at J to 3 bases, leaving 7 bases not matched to a gene. The germline gives CDR1 MDHEN, CDR2 SYDVKM. This CDR3 is 15 amino acids long. The CDR3 is CASSLRGGRGYEQYF. The CDR3 coding sequence is TGTGCCAGCAGTTTAAGAGGGGGCAGGGGCTACGAGCAGTACTTC.

DNA for the CDR3: TGTGCCACCATCCCACAGGCAATGAACACTGAAGCTTTCTTT. Translation gives CATIPQAMNTEAFF. The chain carries TRBV6-1 and TRBJ1-1; tentatively, D is TRBD1 (5 bases). CDR1 is MNHNS and CDR2 is SASEGT in the germline V gene. The V end lost 10 bases, the J end lost 0 bases, and 15 bases lay between the germline ends. CDR3 size: 14 residues.

V usage is TRBV2 and J usage is TRBJ2-7; D might be TRBD2 (5 bases). This CDR3 contains 12 residues. V was clipped by 7 bases and J by 5 bases, with 12 bases between them. Germline values: CDR1 SNHLY, CDR2 FYNNEI. The CDR3 sequence is CASTGLRDEQYF. In DNA, the CDR3 is TGTGCCAGCACAGGTTTGAGGGACGAGCAGTACTTC.

The chain is built from TRBV15 and TRBJ1-1; 7 bases line up with TRBD1. Germline values: CDR1 LNHNV, CDR2 YYDKDF (reference sequence). Germline trimming cut 0 bases from V and 3 bases from J; bases unmatched to any gene: 4. This CDR3 region has 15 residues. The CDR3 DNA is TGTGCCACCAGCAGAGATTTGGGGACAGACACTGAAGCTTTCTTT. This translates into CATSRDLGTDTEAFF.

About this clone: This sample also contains other DNA sequences that code for the same CDR3. The chain links TRBV30 to TRBJ1-1; D ambiguous. The CDR3 has 12 amino acids. V was cut by 2 bases and J by 5 bases, with 9 bases left in between. Germline lookup yields CDR1 GTSNPN and CDR2 SVGIG (reference sequence). The CDR3 nucleotides are TGTGCCTGGAGTCCGGGTGGAACTGAAGCTTTCTTT. The encoded protein is CAWSPGGTEAFF.

V gene TRBV5-4 combines with J gene TRBJ2-1, with TRBD2 identical over 15 bases. Germline V gene data show CDR1 as SGHNT and CDR2 as YYREEE (reference sequence). This CDR3 region has 16 residues. V shed 4 bases and J 6 bases; nucleotides not matched to a gene: 5. CDR3 amino acids: CASSLGTSGGPNEQFF. CDR3 bases: TGTGCCAGCAGCCTCGGGACTAGCGGGGGGCCCAATGAGCAGTTCTTC.

The V gene is TRBV5-6, the J gene TRBJ2-2, with D unclear. V was clipped by 1 base and J by 1 base, with 2 bases between them. Germline V gives CDR1 SGHDT, CDR2 YYEEEE. The CDR3 is 13 amino acids. The CDR3 coding sequence is TGTGCCAGCAGCTTGAGGAACACCGGGGAGCTGTTTTTT. This sequence encodes CASSLRNTGELFF.

This rearrangement joins TRBV7-9 to TRBJ1-2, with 10 bases that match TRBD1. Germline V gene sequence: CDR1 SEHNR, CDR2 FQNEAQ (reference sequence). Germline trimming cut 2 bases from V and 6 bases from J; bases unmatched to any gene: 9. The CDR3 consists of 16 residues. The CDR3 DNA follows: TGTGCCAGCAGCTTACTTCAGACAGGGGGCATCGATGGCTACACCTTC. Its protein product is CASSLLQTGGIDGYTF.

This chain connects TRBV7-3 to TRBJ2-1, with 9 bases fitting TRBD2. V was clipped by 5 bases and J by 1 base; unmatched bases: 9. CDR3 length: 17 amino acids. Germline V CDR1 and CDR2: SGHTA, FQGTGA. The CDR3 loop is CASSTPRTSASYNEQFF. CDR3 DNA sequence: TGTGCCAGCAGCACCCCGAGGACTAGCGCTTCCTACAATGAGCAGTTCTTC.

This clone was recorded once. The chain joins TRBV4-1 to TRBJ2-3; D is uncertain. Trimming took off 6 bases at V and 2 bases at J, with 15 bases between the two ends. The germline gives CDR1 MGHRA, CDR2 YSYEKL. The CDR3 extends over 15 amino acids. DNA of the CDR3: TGCGCCAGCAGGCGCTTAGGATCAACCACAGATACGCAGTATTTT. It translates to CASRRLGSTTDTQYF.

This chain joins TRBV15 and TRBJ1-5; 7 positions agree with TRBD1. The germline V gene has CDR1 LNHNV and CDR2 YYDKDF (reference sequence). Germline trimming cut 3 bases from V and 2 bases from J; bases unmatched to any gene: 7. The CDR3 has 16 residues. This chain's CDR3 is CATSRERQGGNQPQHF. In nucleotides, the CDR3 is TGTGCCACCAGCAGGGAGAGACAGGGAGGCAATCAGCCCCAGCATTTT.

As concerns this clone: The germline gene is not matched at one end of the junction; a read error may be the cause. Different DNA sequences within this sample yield the same CDR3. The chain joins TRBV5-4 to TRBJ2-7; D is unresolved. Germline V gives CDR1 SGHNT, CDR2 YYREEE (reference sequence). The CDR3 is 13 amino acids. The CDR3 DNA follows: TGCGCCAGCAGCTTGTTAGGGACCTACGAGCAGTACTTC. This translates into CASSLLGTYEQYF.

The CDR3, as DNA: TGTGCCAGCAGTTTATCCAACAGGCCGAGCTCCTACGAGCAGTACTTC. Residues: CASSLSNRPSSYEQYF. The chain is built from TRBV27 and TRBJ2-7; D may be TRBD1 (5 bases). V was trimmed by 0 bases and J by 0 bases, leaving 12 bases between them. CDR1 is MNHEY and CDR2 is SMNVEV in the germline V gene (reference sequence). The CDR3 runs to 16 residues.

The J gene is TRBJ1-1, the V gene TRBV9; D is ambiguous. The CDR3 is 12 amino acids. Trimming shortened V by 3 bases and J by 8 bases, and 11 bases separated the two germline ends. From germline, CDR1 is SGDLS and CDR2 YYNGEE. The CDR3 nucleotides read TGTGCCAGCAGCGCGGTCTCGGAGGAAGCTTTCTTT. Residues: CASSAVSEEAFF.

This clone was counted once. The chain couples TRBV5-4 to TRBJ1-6; TRBD1 is a possible D gene (5 bases). The CDR3 has 13 amino acids. V gave up 4 bases and J gave up 9 bases, with 11 bases separating them. The germline CDR1 and CDR2 sequences are SGHNT and YYREEE (reference sequence). The CDR3 bases are TGTGCCAGCAGCCTGACAGCGTCTTCACCCCTCCACTTT. Its translation: CASSLTASSPLHF.

This clone was detected a few times. The chain is built from TRBV5-6 and TRBJ2-1; either TRBD1 or TRBD2 may supply D (6 bases each). The germline V gene encodes CDR1 SGHDT and CDR2 YYEEEE. The CDR3 consists of 17 residues. Trimming removed 1 base from V and 0 bases from J, with 14 bases in between. CDR3 DNA: TGTGCCAGCAGCTTGCCCCCGGGGGCCCTCTCCTACAATGAGCAGTTCTTC. It is translated as CASSLPPGALSYNEQFF.

The rearrangement links TRBV13 to TRBJ1-1; D possibly corresponds to TRBD1 (5 bases). Looked up from germline, CDR1 is PRHDT and CDR2 is FYEKMQ (reference sequence). The length of the CDR3 is 13 residues. Trimming took off 3 bases at V and 5 bases at J, with 10 bases between the two ends. DNA of the CDR3: TGTGCCAGCAGCTTTTCGGAGGGGACTGAAGCTTTCTTT. This translates into CASSFSEGTEAFF.